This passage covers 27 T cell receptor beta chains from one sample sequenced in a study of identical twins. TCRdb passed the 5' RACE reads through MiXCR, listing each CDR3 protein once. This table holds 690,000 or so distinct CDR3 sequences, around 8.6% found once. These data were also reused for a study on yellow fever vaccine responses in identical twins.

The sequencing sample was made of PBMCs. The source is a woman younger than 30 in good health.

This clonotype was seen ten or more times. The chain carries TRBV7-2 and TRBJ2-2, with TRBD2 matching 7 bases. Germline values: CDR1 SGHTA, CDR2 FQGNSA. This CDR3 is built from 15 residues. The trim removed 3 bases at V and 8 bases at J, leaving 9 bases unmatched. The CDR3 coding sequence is TGTGCCAGCAGCTTCCTAGAGCGGGGATTGGGGGAGCTGTTTTTT. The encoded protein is CASSFLERGLGELFF.

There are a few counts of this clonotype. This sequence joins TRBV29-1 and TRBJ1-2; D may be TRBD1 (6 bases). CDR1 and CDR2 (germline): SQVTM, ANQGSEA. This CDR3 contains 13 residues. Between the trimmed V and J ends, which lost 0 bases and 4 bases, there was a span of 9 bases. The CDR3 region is CSVEEGAPYGYTF. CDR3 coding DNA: TGCAGCGTTGAAGAGGGGGCTCCCTATGGCTACACCTTC.

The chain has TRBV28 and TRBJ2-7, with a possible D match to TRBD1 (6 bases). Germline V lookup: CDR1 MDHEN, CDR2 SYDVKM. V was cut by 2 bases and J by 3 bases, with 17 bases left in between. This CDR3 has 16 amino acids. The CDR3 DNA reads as TGTGCCAGCAGTTTAATAACCCTCGGGACACACTACGAGCAGTACTTC. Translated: CASSLITLGTHYEQYF. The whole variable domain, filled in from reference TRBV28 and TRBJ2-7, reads DVKVTQSSRYLVKRTGEKVFLECVQDMDHENMFWYRQDPGLGLRLIYFSYDVKMKEKGDIPEGYSVSREKKERFSLILESASTNQTSMYLCASSLITLGTHYEQYFGPGTRLTVT.

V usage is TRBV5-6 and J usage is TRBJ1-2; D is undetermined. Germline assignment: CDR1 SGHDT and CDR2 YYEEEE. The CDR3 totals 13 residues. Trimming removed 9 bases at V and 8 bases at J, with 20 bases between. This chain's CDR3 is CAMSFGLLCGYTF. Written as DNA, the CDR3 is TGTGCCATGAGCTTCGGGCTCCTCTGCGGCTACACCTTC.

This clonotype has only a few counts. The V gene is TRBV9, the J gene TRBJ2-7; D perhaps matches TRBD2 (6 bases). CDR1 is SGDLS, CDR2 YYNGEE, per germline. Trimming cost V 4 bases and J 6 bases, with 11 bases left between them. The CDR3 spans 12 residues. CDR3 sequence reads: CASSPGVREQYF. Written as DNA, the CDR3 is TGTGCCAGCAGCCCGGGGGTCCGCGAGCAGTACTTC.

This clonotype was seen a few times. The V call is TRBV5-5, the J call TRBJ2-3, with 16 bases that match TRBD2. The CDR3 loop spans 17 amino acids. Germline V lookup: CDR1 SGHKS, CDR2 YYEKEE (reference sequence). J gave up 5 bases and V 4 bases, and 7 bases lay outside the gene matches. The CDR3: CASSAGTSGGAIDTQYF. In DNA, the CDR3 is TGTGCCAGCAGCGCCGGGACTAGCGGGGGGGCCATAGATACGCAGTATTTT.

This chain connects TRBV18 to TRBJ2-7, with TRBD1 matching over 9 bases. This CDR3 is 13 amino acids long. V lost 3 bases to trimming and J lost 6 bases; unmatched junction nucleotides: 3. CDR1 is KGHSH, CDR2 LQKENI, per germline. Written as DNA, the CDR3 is TGTGCCAGCTCACCTATGACAGGGGGCGAGCAGTACTTC. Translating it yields CASSPMTGGEQYF.

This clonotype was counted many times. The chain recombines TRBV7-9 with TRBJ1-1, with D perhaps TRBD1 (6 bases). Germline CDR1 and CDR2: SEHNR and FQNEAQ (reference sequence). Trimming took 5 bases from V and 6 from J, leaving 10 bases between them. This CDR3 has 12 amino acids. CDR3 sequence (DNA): TGTGCCAGCAGCCTGACAGGAGCTGAAGCTTTCTTT. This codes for CASSLTGAEAFF. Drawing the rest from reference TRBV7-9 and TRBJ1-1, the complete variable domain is DTGVSQNPRHKITKRGQNVTFRCDPISEHNRLYWYRQTLGQGPEFLTYFQNEAQLEKSRLLSDRFSAERPKGSFSTLEIQRTEQGDSAMYLCASSLTGAEAFFGQGTRLTVV.

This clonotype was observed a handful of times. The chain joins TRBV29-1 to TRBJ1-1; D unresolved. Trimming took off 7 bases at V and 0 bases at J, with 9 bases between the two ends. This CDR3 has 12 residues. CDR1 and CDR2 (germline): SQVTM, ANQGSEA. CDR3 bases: TGCAGCGCCGTAGTCATGAACACTGAAGCTTTCTTT. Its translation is CSAVVMNTEAFF.

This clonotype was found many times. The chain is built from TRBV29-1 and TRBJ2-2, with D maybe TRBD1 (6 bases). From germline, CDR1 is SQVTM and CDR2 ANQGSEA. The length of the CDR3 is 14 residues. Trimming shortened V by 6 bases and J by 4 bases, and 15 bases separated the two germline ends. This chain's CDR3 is CSVELQGRTGELFF. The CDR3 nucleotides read TGCAGCGTGGAGCTCCAGGGGCGCACCGGGGAGCTGTTTTTT.

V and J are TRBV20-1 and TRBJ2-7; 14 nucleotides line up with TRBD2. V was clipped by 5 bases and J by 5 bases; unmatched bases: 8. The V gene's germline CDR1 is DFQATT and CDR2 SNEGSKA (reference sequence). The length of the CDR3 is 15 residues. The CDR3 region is CSARGGLAGGHEQYF. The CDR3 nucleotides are TGCAGTGCTCGCGGTGGACTAGCGGGAGGCCACGAGCAGTACTTC.

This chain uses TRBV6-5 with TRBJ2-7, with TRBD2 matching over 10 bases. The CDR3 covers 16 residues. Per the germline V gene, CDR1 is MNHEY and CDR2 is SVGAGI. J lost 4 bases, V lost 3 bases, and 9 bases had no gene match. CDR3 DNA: TGTGCCAGCAGTTATTGGGGTAGCGGGAGGTCGTACGAGCAGTACTTC. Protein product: CASSYWGSGRSYEQYF.

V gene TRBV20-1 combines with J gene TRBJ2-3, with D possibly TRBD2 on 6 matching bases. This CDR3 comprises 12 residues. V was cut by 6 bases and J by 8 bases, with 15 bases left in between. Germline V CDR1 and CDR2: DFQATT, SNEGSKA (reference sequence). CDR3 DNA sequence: TGCAGTGCCTGGGGGGTTCCGCTTACGCAGTATTTT. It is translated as CSAWGVPLTQYF.

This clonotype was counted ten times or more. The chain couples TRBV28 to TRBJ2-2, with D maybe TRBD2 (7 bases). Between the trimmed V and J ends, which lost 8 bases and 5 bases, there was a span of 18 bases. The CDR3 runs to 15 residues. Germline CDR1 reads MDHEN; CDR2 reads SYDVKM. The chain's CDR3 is CASARGGVETGELFF. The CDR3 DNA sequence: TGTGCCAGCGCCAGGGGAGGGGTTGAGACCGGGGAGCTGTTTTTT.

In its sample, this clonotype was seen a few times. The CDR3 DNA reads TGTGCCAGCAGCTTAGTGGAAAACACCATATATTTT. Translated, it gives CASSLVENTIYF. This rearrangement joins TRBV11-2 to TRBJ1-3, with D unclear. Germline CDR1 reads SGHAT; CDR2 reads FQNNGV. The V end was cut by 1 base, the J end by 6 bases, with 4 bases between. The CDR3 sequence is 12 residues long. Full variable domain (outside the CDR3, taken from reference TRBV11-2 and TRBJ1-3): EAGVAQSPRYKIIEKRQSVAFWCNPISGHATLYWYQQILGQGPKLLIQFQNNGVVDDSQLPKDRFSAERLKGVDSTLKIQPAKLEDSAVYLCASSLVENTIYFGEGSWLTVV.

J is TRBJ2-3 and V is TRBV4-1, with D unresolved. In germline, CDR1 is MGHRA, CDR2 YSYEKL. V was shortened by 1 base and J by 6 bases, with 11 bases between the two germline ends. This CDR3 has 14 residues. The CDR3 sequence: CASSQGPVQDTQYF. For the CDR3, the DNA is TGCGCCAGCAGCCAAGGACCAGTCCAGGATACGCAGTATTTT.

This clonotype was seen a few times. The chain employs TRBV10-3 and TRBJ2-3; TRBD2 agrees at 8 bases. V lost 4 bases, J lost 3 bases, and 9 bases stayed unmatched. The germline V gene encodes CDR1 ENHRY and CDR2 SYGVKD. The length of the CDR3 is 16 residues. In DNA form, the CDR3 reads TGTGCCATCAGTGTAGGGAGCGGGAGCGCAACAGATACGCAGTATTTT. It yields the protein CAISVGSGSATDTQYF.

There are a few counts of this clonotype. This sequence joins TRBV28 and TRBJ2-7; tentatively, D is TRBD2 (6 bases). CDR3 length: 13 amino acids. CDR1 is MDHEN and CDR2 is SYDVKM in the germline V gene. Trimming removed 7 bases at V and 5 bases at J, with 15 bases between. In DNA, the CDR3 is TGTGCCAGCATCCGGACTAAGGGTGACGAGCAGTACTTC. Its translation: CASIRTKGDEQYF.

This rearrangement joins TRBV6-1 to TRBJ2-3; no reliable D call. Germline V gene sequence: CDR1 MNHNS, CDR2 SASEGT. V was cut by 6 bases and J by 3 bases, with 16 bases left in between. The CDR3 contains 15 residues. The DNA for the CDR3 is TGTGCCAGCAGCCTCGGCCCCCGATGGACAGATACGCAGTATTTT. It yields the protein CASSLGPRWTDTQYF.

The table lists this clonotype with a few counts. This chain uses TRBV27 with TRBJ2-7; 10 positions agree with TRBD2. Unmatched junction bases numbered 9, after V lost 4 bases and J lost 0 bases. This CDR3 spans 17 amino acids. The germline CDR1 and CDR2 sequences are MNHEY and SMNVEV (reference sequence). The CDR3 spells CASSSRTSGFSSYEQYF. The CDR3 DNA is TGTGCCAGCAGTTCAAGGACTAGCGGCTTTAGCTCCTACGAGCAGTACTTC.

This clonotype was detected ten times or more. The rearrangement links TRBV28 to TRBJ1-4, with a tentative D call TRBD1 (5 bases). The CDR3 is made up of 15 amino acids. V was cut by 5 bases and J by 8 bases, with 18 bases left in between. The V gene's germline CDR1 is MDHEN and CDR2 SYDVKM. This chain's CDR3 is CASSRGRSAWEKLFF. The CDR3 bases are TGTGCCAGCAGTAGGGGTCGGTCGGCGTGGGAAAAACTGTTTTTT.

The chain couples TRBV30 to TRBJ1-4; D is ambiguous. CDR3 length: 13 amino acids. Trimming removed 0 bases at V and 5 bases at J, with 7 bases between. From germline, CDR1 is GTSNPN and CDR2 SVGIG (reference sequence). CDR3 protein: CAWSVSKNEKLFF. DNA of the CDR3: TGTGCCTGGAGTGTATCGAAGAATGAAAAACTGTTTTTT.

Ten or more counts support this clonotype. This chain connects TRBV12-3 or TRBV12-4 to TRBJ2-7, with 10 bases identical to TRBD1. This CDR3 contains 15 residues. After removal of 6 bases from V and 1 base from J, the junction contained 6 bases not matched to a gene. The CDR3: CASSPGDRGSYEQYF. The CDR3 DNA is TGTGCCAGCAGCCCTGGGGACAGGGGTTCCTACGAGCAGTACTTC.

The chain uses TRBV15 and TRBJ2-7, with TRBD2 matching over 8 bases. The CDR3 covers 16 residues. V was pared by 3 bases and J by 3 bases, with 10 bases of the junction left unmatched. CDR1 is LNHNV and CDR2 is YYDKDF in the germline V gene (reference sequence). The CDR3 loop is CATSSGPGRGVYEQYF. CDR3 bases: TGTGCCACCAGCAGCGGCCCCGGGAGGGGGGTCTACGAGCAGTACTTC.

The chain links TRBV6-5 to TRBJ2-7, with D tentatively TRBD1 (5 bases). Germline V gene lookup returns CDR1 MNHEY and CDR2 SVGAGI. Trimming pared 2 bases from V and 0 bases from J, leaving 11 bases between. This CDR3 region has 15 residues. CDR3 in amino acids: CASSYIRDSSYEQYF. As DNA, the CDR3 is TGTGCCAGCAGTTACATCCGAGACAGCTCCTACGAGCAGTACTTC.

Here the CDR3 reads CSAQGGQGQFF. In nucleotides, the CDR3 is TGCAGCGCCCAAGGGGGGCAAGGGCAGTTCTTC. This chain joins TRBV29-1 and TRBJ2-1; D might be TRBD1 or TRBD2, each matching 6 bases. Germline lookup yields CDR1 SQVTM and CDR2 ANQGSEA. Trimming left V 7 bases short and J 12 bases short, with 16 bases between. The CDR3 loop spans 11 amino acids.

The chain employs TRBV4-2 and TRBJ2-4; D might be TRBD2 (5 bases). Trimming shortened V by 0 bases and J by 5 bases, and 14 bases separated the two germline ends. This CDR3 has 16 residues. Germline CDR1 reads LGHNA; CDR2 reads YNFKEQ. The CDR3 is CASSQEVVRRENIQYF. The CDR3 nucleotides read TGTGCCAGCAGCCAAGAAGTCGTCAGGCGGGAAAACATTCAGTACTTC.